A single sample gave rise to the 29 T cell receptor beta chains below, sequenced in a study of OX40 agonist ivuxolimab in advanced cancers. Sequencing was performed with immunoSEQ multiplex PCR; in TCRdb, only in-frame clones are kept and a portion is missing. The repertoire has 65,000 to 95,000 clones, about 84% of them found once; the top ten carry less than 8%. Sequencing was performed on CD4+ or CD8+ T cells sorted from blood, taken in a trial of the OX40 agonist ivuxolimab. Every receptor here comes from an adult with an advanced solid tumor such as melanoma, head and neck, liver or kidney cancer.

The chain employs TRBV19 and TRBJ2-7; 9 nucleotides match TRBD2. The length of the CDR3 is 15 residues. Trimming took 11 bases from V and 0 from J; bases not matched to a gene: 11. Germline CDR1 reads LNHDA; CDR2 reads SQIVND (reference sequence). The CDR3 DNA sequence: TGTGCCTCTTCACGGCTAGCGGGGAACTCCTACGAGCAGTACTTC. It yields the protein CASSRLAGNSYEQYF.

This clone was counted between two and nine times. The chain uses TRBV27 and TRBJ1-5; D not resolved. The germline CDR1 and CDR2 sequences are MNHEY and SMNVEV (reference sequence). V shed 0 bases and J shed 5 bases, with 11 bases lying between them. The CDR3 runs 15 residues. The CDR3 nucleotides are TGTGCCAGCAGTTTATCGGGCGGGTTACATCAGCCCCAGCATTTT. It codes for CASSLSGGLHQPQHF.

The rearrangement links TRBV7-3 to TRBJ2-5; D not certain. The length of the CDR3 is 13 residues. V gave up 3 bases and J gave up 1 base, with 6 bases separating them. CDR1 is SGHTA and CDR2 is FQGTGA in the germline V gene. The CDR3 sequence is CASSFGPQETQYF. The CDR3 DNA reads TGTGCCAGCAGCTTCGGCCCCCAAGAGACCCAGTACTTC.

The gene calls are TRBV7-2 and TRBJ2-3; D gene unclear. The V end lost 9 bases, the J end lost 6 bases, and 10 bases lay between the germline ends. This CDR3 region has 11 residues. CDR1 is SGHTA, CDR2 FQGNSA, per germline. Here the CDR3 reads CASQIKDTQYF. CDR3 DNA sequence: TGTGCCAGTCAGATCAAGGATACGCAGTATTTT.

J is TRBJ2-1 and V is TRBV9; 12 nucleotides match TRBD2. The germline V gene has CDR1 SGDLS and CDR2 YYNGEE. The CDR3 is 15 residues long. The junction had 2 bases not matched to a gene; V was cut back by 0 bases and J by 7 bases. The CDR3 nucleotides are TGTGCCAGCAGCGTAGAGGGGACTAGCGGGAATGAGCAGTTCTTC. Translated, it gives CASSVEGTSGNEQFF.

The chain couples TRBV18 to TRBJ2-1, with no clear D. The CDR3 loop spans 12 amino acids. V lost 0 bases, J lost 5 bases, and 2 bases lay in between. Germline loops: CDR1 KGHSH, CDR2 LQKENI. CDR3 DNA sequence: TGTGCCAGCTCACCACCGAACAATGAGCAGTTCTTC. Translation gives CASSPPNNEQFF.

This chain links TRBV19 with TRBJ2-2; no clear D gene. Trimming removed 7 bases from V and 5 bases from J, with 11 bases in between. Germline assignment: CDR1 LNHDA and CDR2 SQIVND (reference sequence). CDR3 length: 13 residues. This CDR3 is CASTLVRTGELFF. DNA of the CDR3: TGTGCCAGTACCCTTGTGAGGACCGGGGAGCTGTTTTTT.

The CDR3 here is CASSYQVNTEAFF. The CDR3 DNA reads as TGTGCCAGCAGTTACCAGGTGAACACTGAAGCTTTCTTT. The chain links TRBV6-5 to TRBJ1-1, with D uncertain. This CDR3 is 13 amino acids long. The V and J ends lost 2 bases and 0 bases respectively, with 4 bases between them. Germline CDR1 MNHEY, CDR2 SVGAGI.

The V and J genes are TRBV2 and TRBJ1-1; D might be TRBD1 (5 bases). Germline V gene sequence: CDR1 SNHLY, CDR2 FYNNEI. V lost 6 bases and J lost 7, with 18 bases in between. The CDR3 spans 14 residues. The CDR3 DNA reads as TGTGCCAGCAGGATAGAACAGGTTCTGGGTGAAGCTTTCTTT. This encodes CASRIEQVLGEAFF.

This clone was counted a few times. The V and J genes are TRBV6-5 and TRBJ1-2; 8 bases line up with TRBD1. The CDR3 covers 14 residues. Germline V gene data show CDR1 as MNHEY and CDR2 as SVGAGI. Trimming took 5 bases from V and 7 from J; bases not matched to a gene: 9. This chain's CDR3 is CASSRTGGAGGYTF. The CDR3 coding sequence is TGTGCCAGCAGTCGCACAGGGGGAGCGGGTGGCTACACCTTC.

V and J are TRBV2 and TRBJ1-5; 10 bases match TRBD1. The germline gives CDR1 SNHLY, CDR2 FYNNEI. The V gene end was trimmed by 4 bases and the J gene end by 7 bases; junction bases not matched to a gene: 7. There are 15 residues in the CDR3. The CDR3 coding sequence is TGTGCCAGCAGTGGGGACAGGGGCTTGTACCAGCCCCAGCATTTT. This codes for CASSGDRGLYQPQHF.

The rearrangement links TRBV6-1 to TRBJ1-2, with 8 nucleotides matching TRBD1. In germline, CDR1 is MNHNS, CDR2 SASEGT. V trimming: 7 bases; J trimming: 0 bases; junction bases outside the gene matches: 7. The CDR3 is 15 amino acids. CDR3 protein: CASKQGALANYGYTF. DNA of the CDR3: TGTGCCAGCAAGCAGGGGGCGTTAGCTAACTATGGCTACACCTTC.

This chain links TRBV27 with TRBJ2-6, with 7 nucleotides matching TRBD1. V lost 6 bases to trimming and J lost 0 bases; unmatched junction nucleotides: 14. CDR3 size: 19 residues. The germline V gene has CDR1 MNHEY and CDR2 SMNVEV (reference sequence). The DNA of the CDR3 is TGTGCCAGCAGCAATCGAAGGGGGCCTATGGGCTCTGGGGCCAACGTCCTGACTTTC. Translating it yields CASSNRRGPMGSGANVLTF.

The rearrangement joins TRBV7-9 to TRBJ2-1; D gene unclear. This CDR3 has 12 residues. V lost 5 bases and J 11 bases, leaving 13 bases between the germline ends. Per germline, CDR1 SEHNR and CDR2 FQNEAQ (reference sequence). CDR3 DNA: TGTGCCAGCAGCACCCGGCAACTCAAGCAGTTCTTC. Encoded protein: CASSTRQLKQFF.

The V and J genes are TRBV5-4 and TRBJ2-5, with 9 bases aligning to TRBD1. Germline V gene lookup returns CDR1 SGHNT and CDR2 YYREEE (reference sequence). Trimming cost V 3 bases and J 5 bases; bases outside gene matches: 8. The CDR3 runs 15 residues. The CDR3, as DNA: TGTGCCAGCAGCTCGGCGGACAGGGGTAGGGAGACCCAGTACTTC. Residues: CASSSADRGRETQYF.

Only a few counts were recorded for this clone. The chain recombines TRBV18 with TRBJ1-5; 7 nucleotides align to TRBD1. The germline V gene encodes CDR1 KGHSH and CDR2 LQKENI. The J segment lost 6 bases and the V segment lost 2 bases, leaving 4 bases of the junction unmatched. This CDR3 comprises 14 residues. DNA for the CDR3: TGTGCCAGCTCACCAGACAGACAGGGTCAGCCCCAGCATTTT. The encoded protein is CASSPDRQGQPQHF. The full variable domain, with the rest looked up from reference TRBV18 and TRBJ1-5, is NAGVMQNPRHLVRRRGQEARLRCSPMKGHSHVYWYRQLPEEGLKFMVYLQKENIIDESGMPKERFSAEFPKEGPSILRIQQVVRGDSAAYFCASSPDRQGQPQHFGDGTRLSIL.

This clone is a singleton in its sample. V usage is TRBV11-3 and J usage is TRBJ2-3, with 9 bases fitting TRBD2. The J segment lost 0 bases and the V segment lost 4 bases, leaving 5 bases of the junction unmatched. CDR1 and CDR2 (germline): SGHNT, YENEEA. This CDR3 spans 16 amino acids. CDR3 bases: TGTGCCAGCAGCTGGGCTACTAGCGGGAGCACAGATACGCAGTATTTT. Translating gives CASSWATSGSTDTQYF.

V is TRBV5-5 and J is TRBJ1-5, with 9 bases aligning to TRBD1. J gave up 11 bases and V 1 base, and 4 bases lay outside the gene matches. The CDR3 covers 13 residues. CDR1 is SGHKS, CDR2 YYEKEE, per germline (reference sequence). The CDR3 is CASSLSDRGTQHF. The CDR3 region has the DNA TGTGCCAGCAGCTTGTCGGACAGGGGAACCCAGCATTTT. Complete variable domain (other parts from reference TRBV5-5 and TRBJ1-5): DAGVTQSPTHLIKTRGQQVTLRCSPISGHKSVSWYQQVLGQGPQFIFQYYEKEERGRGNFPDRFSARQFPNYSSELNVNALLLGDSALYLCASSLSDRGTQHFGDGTRLSIL.

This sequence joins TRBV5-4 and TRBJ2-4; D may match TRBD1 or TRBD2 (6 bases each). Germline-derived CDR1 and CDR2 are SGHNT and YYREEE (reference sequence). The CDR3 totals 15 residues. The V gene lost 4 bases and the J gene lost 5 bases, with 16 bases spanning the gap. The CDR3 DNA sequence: TGTGCCAGCAGCCCCCCGGGGGCGAAGCAAAACATTCAGTACTTC. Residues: CASSPPGAKQNIQYF. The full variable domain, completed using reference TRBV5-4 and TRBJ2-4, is ETGVTQSPTHLIKTRGQQVTLRCSSQSGHNTVSWYQQALGQGPQFIFQYYREEENGRGNFPPRFSGLQFPNYSSELNVNALELDDSALYLCASSPPGAKQNIQYFGAGTRLSVL.

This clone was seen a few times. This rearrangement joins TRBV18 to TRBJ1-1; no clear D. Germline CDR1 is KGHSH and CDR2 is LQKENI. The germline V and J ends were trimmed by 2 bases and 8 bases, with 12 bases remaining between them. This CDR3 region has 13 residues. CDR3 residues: CASSPTGEGEAFF. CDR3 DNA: TGTGCCAGCTCACCAACCGGGGAGGGAGAAGCTTTCTTT.

CDR3 in DNA: TGTGCCAGTAGTGGACAGAGGAATGAAAAACTGTTTTTT. As protein: CASSGQRNEKLFF. The J gene is TRBJ1-4, the V gene TRBV19, with a tentative D call TRBD1 (6 bases). The CDR3 totals 13 residues. CDR1 is LNHDA, CDR2 SQIVND, per germline (reference sequence). The V end lost 5 bases, the J end lost 5 bases, and 9 bases lay between the germline ends.

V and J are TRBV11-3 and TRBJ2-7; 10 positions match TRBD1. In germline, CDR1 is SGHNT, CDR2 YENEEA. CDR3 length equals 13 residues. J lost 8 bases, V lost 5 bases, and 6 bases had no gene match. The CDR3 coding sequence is TGTGCCAGCAGCCGTGGACAGGGGGTAAAGCAGTACTTC. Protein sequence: CASSRGQGVKQYF. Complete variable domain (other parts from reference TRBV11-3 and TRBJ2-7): EAGVVQSPRYKIIEKKQPVAFWCNPISGHNTLYWYLQNLGQGPELLIRYENEEAVDDSQLPKDRFSAERLKGVDSTLKIQPAELGDSAVYLCASSRGQGVKQYFGPGTRLTVT.

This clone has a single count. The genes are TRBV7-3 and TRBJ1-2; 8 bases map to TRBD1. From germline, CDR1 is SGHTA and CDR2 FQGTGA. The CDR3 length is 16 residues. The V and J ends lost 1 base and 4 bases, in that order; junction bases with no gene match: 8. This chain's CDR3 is CASSLNARGRRYGYTF. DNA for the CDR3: TGTGCCAGCAGCTTAAACGCCAGGGGGCGCCGCTATGGCTACACCTTC.

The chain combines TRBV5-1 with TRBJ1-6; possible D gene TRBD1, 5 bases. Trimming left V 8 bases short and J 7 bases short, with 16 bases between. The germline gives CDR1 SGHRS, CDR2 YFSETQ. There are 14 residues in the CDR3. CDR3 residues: CASRSEQANSPLHF. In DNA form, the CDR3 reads TGCGCCAGTCGGTCCGAACAGGCAAATTCACCCCTCCACTTT.

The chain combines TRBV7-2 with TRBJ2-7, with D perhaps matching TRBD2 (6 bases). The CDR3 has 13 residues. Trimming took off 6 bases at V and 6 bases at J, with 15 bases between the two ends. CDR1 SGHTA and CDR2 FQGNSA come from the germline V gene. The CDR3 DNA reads TGTGCCAGCAGTCCCTGGCTGGGACTCGAGCAGTACTTC. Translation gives CASSPWLGLEQYF.

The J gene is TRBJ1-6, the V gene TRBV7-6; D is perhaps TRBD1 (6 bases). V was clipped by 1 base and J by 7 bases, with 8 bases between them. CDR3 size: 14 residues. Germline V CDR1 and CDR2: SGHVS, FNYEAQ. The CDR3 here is CASSLGQENSPLHF. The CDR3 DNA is TGTGCCAGCAGCTTAGGACAGGAAAATTCACCCCTCCACTTT.

The CDR3 bases are TGTGCCAGCAGTGAAGGCCCCTACGAGCAGTACTTC. It yields the protein CASSEGPYEQYF. The chain carries TRBV2 and TRBJ2-7; D not resolved. Germline loops: CDR1 SNHLY, CDR2 FYNNEI. The CDR3 contains 12 residues. Between the trimmed V and J ends, which lost 1 base and 2 bases, there was a span of 3 bases.

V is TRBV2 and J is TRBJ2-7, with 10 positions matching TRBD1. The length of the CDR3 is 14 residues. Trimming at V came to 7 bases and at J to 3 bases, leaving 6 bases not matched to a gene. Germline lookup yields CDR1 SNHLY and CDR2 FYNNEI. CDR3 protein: CASTQRTGGYEQYF. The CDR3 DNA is TGTGCCAGCACCCAGAGGACAGGGGGCTACGAGCAGTACTTC.

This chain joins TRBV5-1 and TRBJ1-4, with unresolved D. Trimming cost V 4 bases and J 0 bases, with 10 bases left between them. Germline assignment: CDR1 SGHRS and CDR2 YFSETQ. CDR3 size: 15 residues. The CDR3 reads CASSIDIATNEKLFF. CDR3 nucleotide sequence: TGCGCCAGCAGCATAGACATAGCAACTAATGAAAAACTGTTTTTT.